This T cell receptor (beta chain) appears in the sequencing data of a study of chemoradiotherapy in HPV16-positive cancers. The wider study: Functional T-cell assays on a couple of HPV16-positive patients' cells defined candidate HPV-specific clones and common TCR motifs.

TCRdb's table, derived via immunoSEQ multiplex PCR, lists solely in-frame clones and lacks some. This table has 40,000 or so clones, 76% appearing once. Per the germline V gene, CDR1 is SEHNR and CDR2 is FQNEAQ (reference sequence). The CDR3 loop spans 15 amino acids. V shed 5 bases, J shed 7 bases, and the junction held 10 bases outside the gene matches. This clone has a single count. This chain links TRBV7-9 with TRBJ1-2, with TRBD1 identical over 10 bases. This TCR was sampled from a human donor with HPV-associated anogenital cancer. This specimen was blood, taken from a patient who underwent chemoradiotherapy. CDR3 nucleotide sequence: TGTGCCAGCAGCCTGGCGGGACAGGGGCTGCGTGGCTACACCTTC. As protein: CASSLAGQGLRGYTF.